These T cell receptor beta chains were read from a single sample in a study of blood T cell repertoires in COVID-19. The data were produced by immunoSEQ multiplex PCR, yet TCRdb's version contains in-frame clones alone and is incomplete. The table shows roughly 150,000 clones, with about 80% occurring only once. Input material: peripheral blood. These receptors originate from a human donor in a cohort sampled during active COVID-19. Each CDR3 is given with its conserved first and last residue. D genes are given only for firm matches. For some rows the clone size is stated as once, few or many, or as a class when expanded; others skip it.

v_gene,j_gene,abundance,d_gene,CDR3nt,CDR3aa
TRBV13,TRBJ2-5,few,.,TGTGCCAGCAGCTTGGGGCCCGCCCAAGGGGGTGGCCAGTACTTC,CASSLGPAQGGGQYF
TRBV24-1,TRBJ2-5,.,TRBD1,TGTGCCACCAGTGATCGACAGGGAGAGGGGACCCAGTACTTC,CATSDRQGEGTQYF
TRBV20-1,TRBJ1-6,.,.,TGCAGTGCTAGTCGGCAGGCTGATTCACCCCTCCACTTT,CSASRQADSPLHF
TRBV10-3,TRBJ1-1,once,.,TGTGCCATCAAACAGGGATTGAACACTGAAGCTTTCTTT,CAIKQGLNTEAFF
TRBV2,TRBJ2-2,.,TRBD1,TGTGCCAGCCAGGACAGGGACACCGGGGAGCTGTTTTTT,CASQDRDTGELFF
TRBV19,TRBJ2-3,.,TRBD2,TGTGCCAGTAGTATTTCAGCGGGGGGGCCTACAGATACGCAGTATTTT,CASSISAGGPTDTQYF
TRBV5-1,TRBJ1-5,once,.,TGCGCCAGCAGGGCGAGGGAGGAACAGCCCCAGCATTTT,CASRAREEQPQHF
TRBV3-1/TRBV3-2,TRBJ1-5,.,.,TGTGCCAGCAGCCAGTGGGGGGGTAGCAATCAGCCCCAGCATTTT,CASSQWGGSNQPQHF
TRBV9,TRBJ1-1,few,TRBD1,TGTGCCAGCAGCGTCCAACAGGGGAGCGGCACTGAAGCTTTCTTT,CASSVQQGSGTEAFF
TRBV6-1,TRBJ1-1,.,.,TGTGCCAGCAGTGAAGCAGGGGCCGGCCCGAACACTGAAGCTTTCTTT,CASSEAGAGPNTEAFF
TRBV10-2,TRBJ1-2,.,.,TGCGCCAGCAGTGGACATGTGGCTAACTATGGCTACACCTTC,CASSGHVANYGYTF
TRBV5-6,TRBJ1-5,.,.,TGTGCCAGCAGCTTTCAAGGGGGAGGGCAGCCCCAGCATTTT,CASSFQGGGQPQHF
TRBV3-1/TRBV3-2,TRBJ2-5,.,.,TGTGCCAGCAGCCAAGCAAACAGGCGGCAAGAGACCCAGTACTTC,CASSQANRRQETQYF
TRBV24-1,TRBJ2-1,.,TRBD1,TGTGCCACCAGTGGTCGACAGGGCCAACGGTTCTTC,CATSGRQGQRFF
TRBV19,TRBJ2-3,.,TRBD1,TGTGCCAGTAGTAGGCTCACAGGGGGCGCAGATACGCAGTATTTT,CASSRLTGGADTQYF
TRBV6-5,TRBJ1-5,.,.,TGTGCCAGCAGTTGGGGGCCTGGTCAGCCCCAGCATTTT,CASSWGPGQPQHF
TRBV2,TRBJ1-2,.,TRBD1,TGTGCCAGCACGCCTGGGGGACAGAGATTTAATGGCTACACCTTC,CASTPGGQRFNGYTF
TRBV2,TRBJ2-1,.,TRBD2,TGTGCCAGCAGTGCGGGACTAGCGGGGGGTGCCCCCTACAATGAGCAGTTCTTC,CASSAGLAGGAPYNEQFF
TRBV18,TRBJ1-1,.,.,TGTGCCAGCTCACCACCCGCTGGCCCTGAAGCTTTCTTT,CASSPPAGPEAFF
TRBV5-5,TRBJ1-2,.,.,TGTGCCAGCAGCTTGGGTACTAACTATGGCTACACCTTC,CASSLGTNYGYTF
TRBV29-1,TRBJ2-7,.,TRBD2,TGCAGCGTTGTAGTAGCGGGGGCAACCTACGAGCAGTACTTC,CSVVVAGATYEQYF
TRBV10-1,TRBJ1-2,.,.,TGCGCCAGCAGTGAGTCGGGGCGATATGGCTACACCTTC,CASSESGRYGYTF
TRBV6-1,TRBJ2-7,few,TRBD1,TGTGCCAGCAGTGCCTATTCCGGGACAGGGACCTCCTACGAGCAGTACTTC,CASSAYSGTGTSYEQYF
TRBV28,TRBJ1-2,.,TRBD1,TGTGCCAGCAGCACAGGGGGCGATAACTATGGCTACACCTTC,CASSTGGDNYGYTF
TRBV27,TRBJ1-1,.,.,TGTGCCAGCAGTCGGACAGCAAACACTGAAGCTTTCTTT,CASSRTANTEAFF
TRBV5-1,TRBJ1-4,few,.,TGCGCCAGCAGCTCGGAGGGGGGGGCGAACGGTAATGAAAAACTGTTTTTT,CASSSEGGANGNEKLFF
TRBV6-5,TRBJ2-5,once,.,TGTGCCAGCACCCTGACGCCCCACGAGGGGACCCAGTACTTC,CASTLTPHEGTQYF
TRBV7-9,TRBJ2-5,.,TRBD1,TGTGCCAGCAGCTCCCAGGGGGCGAGGGAGACCCAGTACTTC,CASSSQGARETQYF
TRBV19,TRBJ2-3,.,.,TGTGCCAGTAGGGATGACGGGGGGCCTGGCACAGATACGCAGTATTTT,CASRDDGGPGTDTQYF
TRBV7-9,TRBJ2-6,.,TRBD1,TGTGCCAGCAGCACTCGGACAGGGGGCGTTTCTGGGGCCAACGTCCTGACTTTC,CASSTRTGGVSGANVLTF
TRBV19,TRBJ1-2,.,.,TGTGCCAGTAGTCGGTGGACAGTCGACACTAACTATGGCTACACCTTC,CASSRWTVDTNYGYTF
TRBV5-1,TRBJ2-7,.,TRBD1,TGCGCCAGCAGCTTAAGACAGGGTTCCCACGAGCAGTACTTC,CASSLRQGSHEQYF
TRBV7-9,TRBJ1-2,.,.,TGTGCCAGCAGCTTAGTTGCGGATGACTATGGCTACACCTTC,CASSLVADDYGYTF
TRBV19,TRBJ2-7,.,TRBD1,TGTGCCAGTAGTTCAACTCGTGACAGGGGAGGCTACGAGCAGTACTTC,CASSSTRDRGGYEQYF
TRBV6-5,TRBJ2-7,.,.,TGTGCCAGCAGCCGGACAGGACTAACCTACGAGCAGTACTTC,CASSRTGLTYEQYF
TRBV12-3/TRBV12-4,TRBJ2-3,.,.,TGTGCCAGCAGTTTAAACGGGAATACGCAGTATTTT,CASSLNGNTQYF
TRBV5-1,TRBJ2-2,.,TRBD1,TGCGCCAGCAGCTTGGCAGGGGGCCTTGACGGGGAGCTGTTTTTT,CASSLAGGLDGELFF
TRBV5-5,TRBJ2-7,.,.,TGTGCCAGCAGCTTGGTCAGGCTCCCGGAGCAGTACTTC,CASSLVRLPEQYF
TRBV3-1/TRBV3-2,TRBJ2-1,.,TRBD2,TGTGCCAGCAGCCCCAGCGGGGGGGCGGCCTTCTACAATGAGCAGTTCTTC,CASSPSGGAAFYNEQFF
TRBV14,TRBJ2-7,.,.,TGTGCCAGCAGCCAAGGTCAGGGCCTCTCCTACGAGCAGTACTTC,CASSQGQGLSYEQYF
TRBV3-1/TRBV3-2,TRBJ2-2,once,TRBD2,TGTGCCAGCAGCCAAGTTGAGCGGGGGGGAAATTCCGGGGAGCTGTTTTTT,CASSQVERGGNSGELFF
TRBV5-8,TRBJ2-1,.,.,TGTGCCAGCAGCTTGGGCGGTAGGAGCTTAGATGAGCAGTTCTTC,CASSLGGRSLDEQFF
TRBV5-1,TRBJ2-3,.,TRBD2,TGCGCCAGCAGCCCGGGACTAGCGGGACTCACAGATACGCAGTATTTT,CASSPGLAGLTDTQYF
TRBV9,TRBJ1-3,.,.,TGTGCCAGCAGCGTGGCCCCTGGCAGGGAGGCAAACACCATATATTTT,CASSVAPGREANTIYF
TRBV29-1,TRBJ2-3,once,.,TGCAGCGTTGAGGGCGGGTTCCTAGACGGCCACACAGATACGCAGTATTTT,CSVEGGFLDGHTDTQYF
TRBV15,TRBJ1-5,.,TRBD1,TGTGCCACCAGCAGAGAACAGGGGCATTGGCAGCCCCAGCATTTT,CATSREQGHWQPQHF
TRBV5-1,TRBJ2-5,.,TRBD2,TGCGCCAGCAGCTTGGCTAGCGGAGACCAAGAGACCCAGTACTTC,CASSLASGDQETQYF
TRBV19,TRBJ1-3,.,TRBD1,TGTGCCAGTAGTGATCGACAGGGTGATGGAAACACCATATATTTT,CASSDRQGDGNTIYF
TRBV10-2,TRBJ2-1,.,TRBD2,TGCGCCAGCTCCAAAACGGGGACTAGCGGGGGATACAATGAGCAGTTCTTC,CASSKTGTSGGYNEQFF
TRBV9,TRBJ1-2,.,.,TGTGCCAGCAGATACGCCGGGGGGGCGAATAGTCGCTACACCTTC,CASRYAGGANSRYTF
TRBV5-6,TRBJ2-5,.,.,TGTGCCAGCAGCTTGGGTCTCTTAAAGGACAGACAAGAGACCCAGTACTTC,CASSLGLLKDRQETQYF
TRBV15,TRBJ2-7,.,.,TGTGCCACCAGCAGAGACGCAGGGCCCTACGAGCAGTACTTC,CATSRDAGPYEQYF
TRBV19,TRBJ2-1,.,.,TGTGCCAGTAGTATAGGAGAGGCCGGAAAAGATGAGCAGTTCTTC,CASSIGEAGKDEQFF
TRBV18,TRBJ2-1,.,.,TGTGCCAGCTCACCGGCCCAGGGAGGCGATGAGCAGTTCTTC,CASSPAQGGDEQFF